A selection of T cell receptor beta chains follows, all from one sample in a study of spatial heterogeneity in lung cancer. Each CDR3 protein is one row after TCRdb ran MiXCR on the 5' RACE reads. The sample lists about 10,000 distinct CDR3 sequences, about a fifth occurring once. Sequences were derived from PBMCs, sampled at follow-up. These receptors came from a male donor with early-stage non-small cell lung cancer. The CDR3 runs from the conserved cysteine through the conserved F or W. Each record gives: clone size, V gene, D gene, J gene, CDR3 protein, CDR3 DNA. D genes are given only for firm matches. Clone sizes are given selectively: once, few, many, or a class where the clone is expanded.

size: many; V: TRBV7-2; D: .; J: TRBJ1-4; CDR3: CASSLLTGRGEKLFF; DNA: TGTGCCAGCAGCTTATTGACTGGACGAGGGGAAAAACTGTTTTTT
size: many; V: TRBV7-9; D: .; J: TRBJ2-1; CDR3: CASSLDQGTPKQFF; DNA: TGTGCCAGCAGCTTAGATCAGGGCACCCCCAAGCAGTTCTTC
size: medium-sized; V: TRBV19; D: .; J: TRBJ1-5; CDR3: CAISRLLNQPQHF; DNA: TGTGCCATCTCTAGGCTTTTAAACCAGCCCCAGCATTTT
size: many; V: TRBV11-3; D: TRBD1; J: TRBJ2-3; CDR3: CASSFGQGMGADTQYF; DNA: TGTGCCAGCAGCTTCGGACAGGGGATGGGTGCAGATACGCAGTATTTT
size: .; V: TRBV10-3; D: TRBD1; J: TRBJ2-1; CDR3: CAVGQGYNEQFF; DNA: TGTGCGGTGGGACAGGGTTACAATGAGCAGTTCTTC
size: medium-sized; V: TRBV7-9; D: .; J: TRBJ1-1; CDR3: CASSLGLPEAFF; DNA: TGTGCCAGCAGCTTAGGTCTTCCTGAAGCTTTCTTT
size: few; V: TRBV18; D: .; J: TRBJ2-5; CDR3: CASSSGQIQETQYF; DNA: TGTGCCAGCTCATCAGGACAGATCCAAGAGACCCAGTACTTC
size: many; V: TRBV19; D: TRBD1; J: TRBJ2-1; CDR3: CASNSQGPYNEQFF; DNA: TGTGCCAGTAACTCACAGGGGCCCTACAATGAGCAGTTCTTC
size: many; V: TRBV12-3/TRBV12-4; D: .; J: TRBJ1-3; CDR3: CASGQWGQSSGNTIYF; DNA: TGTGCCAGCGGCCAGTGGGGACAAAGCTCTGGAAACACCATATATTTT
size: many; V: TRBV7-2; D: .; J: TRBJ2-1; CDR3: CASRPYTDGELFF; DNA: TGTGCCAGCAGGCCCTACACTGACGGGGAATTGTTCTTC
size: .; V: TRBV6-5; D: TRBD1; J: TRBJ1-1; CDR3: CASSFGTGPWNTEAFF; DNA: TGTGCCAGCAGTTTCGGGACAGGCCCATGGAACACTGAAGCTTTCTTT
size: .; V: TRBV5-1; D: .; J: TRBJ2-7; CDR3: CTSSQLDSSYEQYF; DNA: TGCACCAGCAGCCAACTAGACTCCTCCTACGAGCAGTACTTC
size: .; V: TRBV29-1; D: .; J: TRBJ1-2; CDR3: CSVDLYGYTF; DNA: TGCAGCGTTGATCTCTATGGCTACACCTTC
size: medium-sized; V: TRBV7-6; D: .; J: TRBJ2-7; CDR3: CASSSGPNYEQYF; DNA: TGTGCCAGCAGCTCGGGACCTAACTACGAGCAGTACTTC
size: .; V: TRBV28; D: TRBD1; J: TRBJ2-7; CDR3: CASTPGQSYEQYF; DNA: TGTGCCAGCACCCCGGGACAGTCCTACGAGCAGTACTTC
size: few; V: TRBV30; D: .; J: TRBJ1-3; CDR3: CAWSLGPRSGNTIYF; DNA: TGTGCCTGGAGTCTTGGTCCGCGATCTGGAAACACCATATATTTT
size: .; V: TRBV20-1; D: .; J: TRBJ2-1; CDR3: CSATQGGVSYNEQFF; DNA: TGCAGTGCTACACAAGGAGGAGTCTCCTACAATGAGCAGTTCTTC
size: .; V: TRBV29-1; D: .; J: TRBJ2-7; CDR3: CSVQGGYSYEQYF; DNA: TGCAGCGTTCAGGGTGGGTACTCCTACGAGCAGTACTTC
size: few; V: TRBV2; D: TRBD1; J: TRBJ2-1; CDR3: CASSGTGHEQFF; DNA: TGTGCCAGCAGTGGGACAGGTCATGAGCAGTTCTTC
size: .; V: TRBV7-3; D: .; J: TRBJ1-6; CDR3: CASSLATDSPLHF; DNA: TGTGCCAGCAGCTTAGCCACAGATTCACCCCTCCACTTT
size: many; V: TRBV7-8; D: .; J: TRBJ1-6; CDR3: CASSLGEPLHF; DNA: TGTGCCAGCAGCTTAGGGGAACCCCTCCACTTT
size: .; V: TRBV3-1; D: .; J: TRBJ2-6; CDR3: CASSQDRTAVLTF; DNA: TGTGCCAGCAGCCAAGATAGGACCGCCGTCCTGACTTTC
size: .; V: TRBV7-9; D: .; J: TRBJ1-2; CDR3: CASSPPQGGYTF; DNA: TGTGCCAGCAGCCCCCCCCAGGGTGGCTACACCTTC
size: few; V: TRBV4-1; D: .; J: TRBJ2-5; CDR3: CASSKRDGQETQYF; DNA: TGCGCCAGCAGCAAGAGGGACGGCCAAGAGACCCAGTACTTC
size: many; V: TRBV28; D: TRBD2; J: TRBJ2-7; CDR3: CASRGLADYEQYF; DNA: TGTGCCAGCAGGGGACTAGCGGACTACGAGCAGTACTTC
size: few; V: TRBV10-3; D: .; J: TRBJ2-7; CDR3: CAISDTSLFEQYF; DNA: TGTGCCATCAGTGACACTAGTCTTTTCGAGCAGTACTTC
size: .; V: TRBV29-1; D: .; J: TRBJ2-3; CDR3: CSAKHRDSTDTQYF; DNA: TGCAGCGCGAAGCACAGGGACAGCACAGATACGCAGTATTTT
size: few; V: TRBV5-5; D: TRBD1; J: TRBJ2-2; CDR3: CASSWRETGGFSGELFF; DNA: TGTGCCAGCAGCTGGAGGGAGACAGGGGGATTCTCCGGGGAGCTGTTTTTT
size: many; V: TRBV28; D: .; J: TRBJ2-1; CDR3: CASSLLDSRFVYNEQFF; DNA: TGTGCCAGCAGTTTACTGGACTCCCGTTTCGTTTACAATGAGCAGTTCTTC
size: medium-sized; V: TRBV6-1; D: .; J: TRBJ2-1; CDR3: CASTRTPYGEQFF; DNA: TGTGCCAGCACCCGGACGCCCTACGGTGAGCAGTTCTTC
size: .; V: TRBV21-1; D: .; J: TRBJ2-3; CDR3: CASSGSPGTSLDTQYF; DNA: TGTGCCAGCAGCGGAAGCCCCGGGACTAGCTTAGATACGCAGTATTTT
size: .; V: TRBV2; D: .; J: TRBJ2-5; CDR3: CASSPKIKGETQYF; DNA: TGTGCCAGCAGTCCGAAAATAAAGGGGGAGACCCAGTACTTC
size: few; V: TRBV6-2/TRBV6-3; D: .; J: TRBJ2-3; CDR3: CASTQTSSDTQYF; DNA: TGTGCCAGCACCCAGACTAGTTCAGATACGCAGTATTTT
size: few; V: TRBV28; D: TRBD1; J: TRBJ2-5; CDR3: CASSLKAGGETQYF; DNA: TGTGCCAGCAGTTTAAAGGCAGGGGGAGAGACCCAGTACTTC
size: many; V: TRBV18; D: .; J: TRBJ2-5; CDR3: CASSPQETQYF; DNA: TGTGCCAGCTCACCACAAGAGACCCAGTACTTC